The 3 T cell receptor beta chains below all came from one sample that was sequenced in a study of cytomegalovirus exposure and HLA in healthy donors. With 60 Vbeta and 13 Jbeta primers, the PCR was carried out. Assay: immunoSEQ multiplex PCR; the TCRdb copy retains only in-frame clones and omits some. This table holds 150,000 to 200,000 clones, 84% found once. The specimen was PBMCs. The origin of the receptors is a man aged 25-45 years in good health and CMV-seronegative.

The chain uses TRBV10-3 and TRBJ2-7; 10 bases line up with TRBD2. J was trimmed by 2 bases and V by 0 bases; bases with no gene match: 13. The CDR3 length is 19 residues. Germline V lookup: CDR1 ENHRY, CDR2 SYGVKD. The CDR3 region is CAISESWLAGVSGAYEQYF. The CDR3 nucleotides read TGTGCCATCAGTGAGTCTTGGCTAGCGGGAGTCTCGGGGGCCTACGAGCAGTACTTC.

The chain is built from TRBV5-1 and TRBJ1-1; 7 bases line up with TRBD1. Germline CDR1 SGHRS, CDR2 YFSETQ. The CDR3 runs 15 residues. After removal of 1 base from V and 1 base from J, the junction contained 4 bases not matched to a gene. The CDR3 DNA follows: TGCGCCAGCAGCTTGCAGGGGGTATGGAACACTGAAGCTTTCTTT. This encodes CASSLQGVWNTEAFF.

The CDR3 loop is CASSEFRISGANVLTF. The DNA for the CDR3 is TGTGCCAGCAGTGAATTCAGGATCTCTGGGGCCAACGTCCTGACTTTC. V and J are TRBV6-1 and TRBJ2-6; D call uncertain. Per the germline V gene, CDR1 is MNHNS and CDR2 is SASEGT. V lost 2 bases and J 0 bases, leaving 8 bases between the germline ends. There are 16 residues in the CDR3.